This T cell receptor beta chain came from a study of OX40 agonist ivuxolimab in advanced cancers. Germline-derived CDR1 and CDR2 are MNHEY and SMNVEV (reference sequence). This CDR3 is built from 15 residues. V lost 1 base and J lost 7; bases outside the gene matches: 5. Some clones are missing from TCRdb's copy, which holds only in-frame ones; the method was immunoSEQ multiplex PCR. The data show tens of thousands of clones, over 80% seen once. The J gene is TRBJ1-4, the V gene TRBV27; 8 positions agree with TRBD1. This TCR derives from an adult with an advanced solid tumor such as melanoma, head and neck, liver or kidney cancer. This material consisted of CD4+ or CD8+ T cells sorted from blood, taken in a trial of the OX40 agonist ivuxolimab. This CDR3 reads CASSLFQGAVEKLFF. The CDR3 DNA follows: TGTGCCAGCAGTTTATTCCAGGGGGCAGTTGAAAAACTGTTTTTT.